The rows below give T cell receptor beta chains drawn from one sample of a study of cytomegalovirus exposure and HLA in healthy donors. The protocol was immunoSEQ multiplex PCR, while the TCRdb copy is restricted to in-frame clones and leaves out a portion. The sample lists fewer than 140,000 clones, roughly 70% seen once, with around 2.8% in the top ten. The source material was PBMCs. Receptors were obtained from a male donor in good health and CMV-seropositive. Each CDR3 is given without its conserved first and last residue.

TRBV19	TRBJ2-3	ASSLYSGVADTQY
TRBV9	TRBJ1-5	ASSNGVDQPQH
TRBV7-9	TRBJ2-7	ASSSSGLYEQY
TRBV5-5	TRBJ2-7	ASSRTGGTYEQY
TRBV6-6	TRBJ2-7	ASSRLAGVEYEQY
TRBV6-4	TRBJ2-3	ASSQGQTTDTQY
TRBV5-6	TRBJ1-1	ASSWDRGMSEAF
TRBV29-1	TRBJ2-1	SVGGDSYNEQF
TRBV4-2	TRBJ1-2	ASSQDRRDIYGYP
TRBV27	TRBJ2-3	ASSAGTSSWDTQY
TRBV25-1	TRBJ2-1	ASSEYRGTSGNEQF
TRBV6-5	TRBJ1-1	ASSYGGGPMNTEAF
TRBV4-2	TRBJ2-7	ASSQGGATPYEQY
TRBV10-3	TRBJ2-5	AISVVSGGPVQETQY
TRBV10-3	TRBJ1-1	AISETGKNTEAF
TRBV30	TRBJ2-3	AWSVWGGGTDTQY
TRBV4-3	TRBJ2-4	ASSHQTGWERVQY
TRBV7-2	TRBJ1-3	ASSLESGTGNTIY
TRBV2	TRBJ1-1	ATGTYQNTEAF
TRBV28	TRBJ2-7	ASSLSGNQY
TRBV4-2	TRBJ2-2	ASSHEMRTGELF
TRBV10-1	TRBJ1-1	ATRDSCDHTEAF
TRBV27	TRBJ2-7	ASSLSQALYEQY
TRBV29-1	TRBJ2-7	SVANSLPDRGEQY
TRBV11-1	TRBJ2-3	ASSPGDTQY
TRBV4-2	TRBJ2-2	ASSQGDAGPGELF
TRBV4-1	TRBJ2-7	ASSPTGDSSYEQY
TRBV2	TRBJ2-3	ASRAGQGRGDTQY
TRBV18	TRBJ1-5	ASSTLGQGADQPQH
TRBV6-5	-	ASSYLQGSYEQY
TRBV4-2	TRBJ2-7	ASSQGSGSYEQY
TRBV9	TRBJ1-1	ASSLTGVGTEAF
TRBV30	TRBJ2-2	AWKALPGTSGRIKTGELF
TRBV10-3	TRBJ2-7	AINPGLAGTYEQY
TRBV27	TRBJ2-3	ASPNRQGPDTQY
TRBV5-6	TRBJ2-7	ASSLQITPPSHEQY
TRBV5-1	TRBJ1-2	ASSQGQHNYGYT
TRBV7-2	TRBJ1-1	ASSLGWGGTEAF
TRBV25-1	TRBJ1-1	ASSEPGTIGGEAF
TRBV7-6	TRBJ2-3	ASSLGRAGTVTDTQY
TRBV27	TRBJ2-3	ASAALVAGRGGDTQY
TRBV9	TRBJ2-3	ASSSNRGTDTQY
TRBV19	TRBJ1-5	ASSIAGSNQPQH
TRBV29-1	TRBJ2-3	SVDAGGRASDTQY
TRBV7-9	TRBJ2-5	ASSPPDNPAGAQY
TRBV7-8	TRBJ2-1	ASSFGTGTTRSGPNEQF
TRBV6-5	TRBJ1-1	ASIPPQGEAF
TRBV27	TRBJ1-2	ASSFLGVYGYT
TRBV5-1	TRBJ2-2	ASSPSDRAGTGELF